This T cell receptor (beta chain) appears in the sequencing data of a study of beta chain features in type 1 diabetes. On the study more broadly: Age, gender, cell numbers and subset yield matched between patients and controls.

What was sequenced were expressed TCRB transcripts, since all of the isolated RNA had been reverse transcribed. Roughly 3.4 million reads per sample on average were obtained from naive, central memory and regulatory T cell samples. Sequencing was performed with immunoSEQ multiplex PCR; in TCRdb, only in-frame clones are kept and a portion is missing. The sample includes under 400,000 clones, about 15% of them seen just once. For this clone: Antigen unknown.

Findings and caveats of the study: Still unanswered here is whether HLA type influences TCRB rearrangement.

The ends lost 4 bases at V and 4 bases at J; junction bases unmatched: 7. The CDR3 has 16 residues. Germline V gives CDR1 LGHNA, CDR2 YNFKEQ. The J gene is TRBJ2-6, the V gene TRBV4-2; 7 bases line up with TRBD1. The TCR comes from a man in his thirties or forties in good health. The sample taken for sequencing was central memory CD4+ T cells from blood. CDR3 bases: TGTGCCAGCAGCCGGTCAGGGGGTACGGGGGCCAACGTCCTGACTTTC. Its protein is CASSRSGGTGANVLTF.